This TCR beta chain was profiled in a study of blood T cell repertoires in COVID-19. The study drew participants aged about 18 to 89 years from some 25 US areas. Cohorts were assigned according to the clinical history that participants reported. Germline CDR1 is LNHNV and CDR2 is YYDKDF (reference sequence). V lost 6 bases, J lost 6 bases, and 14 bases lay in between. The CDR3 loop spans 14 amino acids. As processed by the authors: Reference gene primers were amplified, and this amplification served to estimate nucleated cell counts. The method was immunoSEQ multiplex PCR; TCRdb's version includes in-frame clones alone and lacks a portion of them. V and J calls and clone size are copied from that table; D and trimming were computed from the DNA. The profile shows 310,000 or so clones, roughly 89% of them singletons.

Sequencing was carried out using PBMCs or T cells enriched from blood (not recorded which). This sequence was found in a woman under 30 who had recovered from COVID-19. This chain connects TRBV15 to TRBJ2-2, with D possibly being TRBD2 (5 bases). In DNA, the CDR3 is TGTGCCACCAGACGGAGAGGGAATTCCGGGGAGCTGTTTTTT. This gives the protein CATRRRGNSGELFF.